This TCR beta chain was documented in a study of beta chain features in type 1 diabetes. Regarding this clone: Its antigen is unidentified.

The study's findings and limits: Type 1 diabetes patients had fewer VDJ junction insertions and more deletions. The cDNA sequencing approach could over-represent high-TCR-expressing cells. Amplification by PCR could prefer shorter templates, with the same effect in patients and controls.

CDR3 length: 17 amino acids. Per germline, CDR1 MDHEN and CDR2 SYDVKM. Trimming took 10 bases from V and 4 from J; bases not matched to a gene: 18. The isolated RNA, all of it, was reverse transcribed, so expressed TCRB transcripts were what got sequenced. Data came from immunoSEQ multiplex PCR; TCRdb stores just in-frame clones and leaves some out. Of around 180,000 clones in the sample, less than 15% are singletons; the top ten hold 0.6% to 0.8%. The source material was central memory CD4+ T cells from blood. J is TRBJ1-2 and V is TRBV28; 10 bases are a match to TRBD1. The clonotype was recovered from a young woman in good health. The CDR3 loop reads CAIFTRQGALFGYGYTF. Here the CDR3 DNA reads TGTGCCATCTTTACCAGACAGGGGGCTCTTTTCGGCTATGGCTACACCTTC.